These T cell receptor beta chains were read from a single sample in a study of T cell responses to AZD1222 COVID-19 vaccine. Profiling relied on immunoSEQ multiplex PCR, and the TCRdb table lists in-frame clones only, not all of them. This sample yields about 100,000 clones, of which about 87% are seen a single time; about 3.5% belongs to the top ten. The sample was peripheral blood, taken on day 0 of AZD1222 vaccination. The receptors come from an adult in good health. Both conserved end residues are part of each CDR3. Fields, in order: clone size, V gene, D gene, J gene, CDR3 protein, CDR3 DNA. A D gene is named only where the DNA matches it firmly. Clone size is given for some rows only: seen once, a few or many times, or a class if the clone is expanded.

NA,TRBV7-9,TRBD1,TRBJ1-2,CASSLLTGVNYGYTF,TGTGCCAGCAGCCTATTGACAGGGGTTAACTATGGCTACACCTTC
NA,TRBV6-2/TRBV6-3,TRBD2,TRBJ2-5,CASSYGGGAGETQYF,TGTGCCAGCAGTTACGGCGGGGGGGCCGGAGAGACCCAGTACTTC
NA,TRBV9,TRBD1,TRBJ1-1,CASSVDPLTGVPAFF,TGTGCCAGCAGCGTAGACCCACTGACAGGGGTCCCAGCTTTCTTT
NA,TRBV15,NA,TRBJ1-4,CATSRDGAEEKLFF,TGTGCCACCAGCAGAGATGGGGCCGAAGAAAAACTGTTTTTT
NA,TRBV19,TRBD1,TRBJ1-2,CASSTDRDSGYTF,TGTGCCAGTAGTACCGACAGGGATAGTGGCTACACCTTC
once,TRBV18,TRBD1,TRBJ2-1,CASSWTGYNEQFF,TGTGCCAGCTCATGGACAGGCTACAATGAGCAGTTCTTC
NA,TRBV9,NA,TRBJ2-1,CASSLRWEYNEQFF,TGTGCCAGCAGCCTCCGCTGGGAGTACAATGAGCAGTTCTTC
NA,TRBV7-2,NA,TRBJ1-1,CASSLTREGEAFF,TGTGCCAGCAGCTTAACCAGGGAGGGGGAAGCTTTCTTT
NA,TRBV7-2,NA,TRBJ1-2,CASSLSWSVHGYTF,TGTGCCAGCAGCTTAAGCTGGTCAGTTCATGGCTACACCTTC
NA,TRBV5-4,NA,TRBJ1-1,CASRQNRNTEAFF,TGTGCCAGCAGACAAAACAGGAACACTGAAGCTTTCTTT
NA,TRBV28,NA,TRBJ2-2,CASSYYTANTGELFF,TGTGCCAGCAGTTATTACACGGCGAACACCGGGGAGCTGTTTTTT
NA,TRBV6-6,NA,TRBJ2-3,CASSLPEGTQYF,TGTGCCAGCAGCCTCCCCGAAGGTACGCAGTATTTT
NA,TRBV2,NA,TRBJ1-6,CASTSGGLQGGSPLHF,TGTGCCAGCACTTCCGGGGGGCTTCAGGGAGGCTCACCCCTCCACTTT
NA,TRBV7-2,NA,TRBJ2-2,CASSTSPSAGELFF,TGTGCCAGCAGCACCTCACCCTCGGCCGGGGAGCTGTTTTTT
few,TRBV5-8,NA,TRBJ1-4,CASSQDYRGSNEKLFF,TGTGCCAGCAGCCAGGACTACCGGGGGTCTAATGAAAAACTGTTTTTT
few,TRBV28,TRBD1,TRBJ1-1,CASSFGQANTEAFF,TGTGCCAGCAGTTTTGGACAGGCGAACACTGAAGCTTTCTTT
NA,TRBV9,NA,TRBJ1-2,CASSAGTDNYGYTF,TGTGCCAGCAGCGCAGGGACGGACAACTATGGCTACACCTTC
few,TRBV2,NA,TRBJ1-4,CASRTQGWGEKLFF,TGTGCCAGCAGGACGCAGGGATGGGGTGAAAAACTGTTTTTT
NA,TRBV14,NA,TRBJ2-5,CASSQVQAGTQYF,TGTGCCAGCAGCCAAGTCCAGGCTGGGACCCAGTACTTC
NA,TRBV5-1,TRBD2,TRBJ2-5,CASSPYRAGEYQETQYF,TGCGCCAGCAGCCCTTACCGCGCGGGGGAGTACCAAGAGACCCAGTACTTC
NA,TRBV5-4,NA,TRBJ1-2,CASSLKGQPNYGYTF,TGTGCCAGCAGCTTAAAGGGGCAACCTAACTATGGCTACACCTTC
NA,TRBV7-3,NA,TRBJ2-1,CASSLESGLYNEQFF,TGTGCCAGCAGCTTAGAATCTGGGTTATACAATGAGCAGTTCTTC
NA,TRBV4-3,TRBD1,TRBJ1-6,CASSRGRTGSYSYNSPLHF,TGCGCCAGCAGCCGCGGAAGGACAGGTTCTTACTCCTATAATTCACCCCTCCACTTT
once,TRBV28,NA,TRBJ1-2,CASSGYYGYTF,TGTGCCAGCTCTGGATACTATGGCTACACCTTC
NA,TRBV2,NA,TRBJ2-1,CASSGRGGLSEQFF,TGTGCCAGCAGTGGGAGGGGGGGCCTCTCTGAGCAGTTCTTC
NA,TRBV7-8,NA,TRBJ1-1,CASSLVRDMNTEAFF,TGTGCCAGCAGCTTAGTTAGGGACATGAACACTGAAGCTTTCTTT
NA,TRBV10-3,NA,TRBJ2-2,CAISDGTPRVAGELFF,TGTGCCATCAGTGATGGGACCCCGAGGGTCGCCGGGGAGCTGTTTTTT
NA,TRBV6-6,NA,TRBJ1-1,CASSYATVNTEAFF,TGTGCCAGCAGTTACGCCACAGTGAACACTGAAGCTTTCTTT
few,TRBV11-2,NA,TRBJ1-2,CASSFEGEAYGYTF,TGTGCCAGCAGCTTCGAGGGGGAAGCCTATGGCTACACCTTC
once,TRBV2,NA,TRBJ1-6,CASSEEYRVDSPLHF,TGTGCCAGCAGTGAAGAGTACAGGGTGGACTCACCCCTCCACTTT
NA,TRBV27,NA,TRBJ1-5,CASSLRGSNQPQHF,TGTGCCAGCAGTCTCCGGGGAAGCAATCAGCCCCAGCATTTT
NA,TRBV29-1,NA,TRBJ1-1,CSVETSLAGVTEAFF,TGCAGCGTTGAAACGAGTCTGGCAGGGGTTACTGAAGCTTTCTTT
NA,TRBV4-2,NA,TRBJ1-3,CASSHDPGTSGNTIYF,TGTGCCAGCAGCCATGACCCGGGGACCTCTGGAAACACCATATATTTT
NA,TRBV6-2/TRBV6-3,NA,TRBJ2-1,CASSYLGLPNNEQFF,TGTGCCAGCAGTTACCTTGGACTCCCCAACAATGAGCAGTTCTTC
NA,TRBV7-2,NA,TRBJ2-7,CASSPGTSSSYEQYF,TGTGCCAGCAGCCCCGGGACATCGAGCTCCTACGAGCAGTACTTC
NA,TRBV9,NA,TRBJ1-1,CASSPGTGGAFF,TGTGCCAGCAGCCCAGGGACGGGGGGAGCTTTCTTT
NA,TRBV18,NA,TRBJ1-5,CASSPVQESNQPQHF,TGTGCCAGCTCACCGGTTCAGGAAAGCAATCAGCCCCAGCATTTT
NA,TRBV5-4,NA,TRBJ2-7,CASSQAEGGRISYEQYF,TGTGCCAGCAGCCAAGCCGAGGGAGGCCGGATCTCCTACGAGCAGTACTTC
NA,TRBV5-5,NA,TRBJ1-2,CASSLGNQNYGYTF,TGTGCCAGCAGCTTGGGAAACCAAAACTATGGCTACACCTTC
NA,TRBV4-2,NA,TRBJ2-7,CASSQGASSYEQYF,TGTGCCAGCAGCCAAGGGGCCAGCTCCTACGAGCAGTACTTC
NA,TRBV28,NA,TRBJ2-2,CASRKRGTNTGELFF,TGTGCCAGCAGGAAGCGAGGGACGAACACCGGGGAGCTGTTTTTT